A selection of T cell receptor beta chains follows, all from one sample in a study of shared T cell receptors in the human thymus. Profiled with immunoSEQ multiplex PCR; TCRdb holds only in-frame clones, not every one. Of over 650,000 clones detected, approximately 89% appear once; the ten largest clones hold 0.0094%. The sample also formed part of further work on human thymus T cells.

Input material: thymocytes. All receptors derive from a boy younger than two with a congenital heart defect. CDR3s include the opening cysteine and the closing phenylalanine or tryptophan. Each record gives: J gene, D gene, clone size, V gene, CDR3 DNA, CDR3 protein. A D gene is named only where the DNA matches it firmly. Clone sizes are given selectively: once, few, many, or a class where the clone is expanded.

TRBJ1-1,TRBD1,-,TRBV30,TGTGCCTGGGACGGGGGAAGGGGGCCTGAGAACACTGAAGCTTTCTTT,CAWDGGRGPENTEAFF
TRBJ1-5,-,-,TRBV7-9,TGTGCCAGCAGCTTAGCGACAGGCAGCCTCAATCAGCCCCAGCATTTT,CASSLATGSLNQPQHF
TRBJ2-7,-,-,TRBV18,TGTGCCAGCTCACCACCGGGGGCGGCGCTATACGAGCAGTACTTC,CASSPPGAALYEQYF
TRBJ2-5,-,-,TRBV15,TGTGCCACCAGCAGGAACAGACAGTCGGGAGAGCAGTACTTC,CATSRNRQSGEQYF
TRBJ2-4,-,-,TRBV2,TGTGCCAGCAGTGAAGCGCTTCTGGGGCAGGGTGGGGGCTTAGCCAAAAACATTCAGTACTTC,CASSEALLGQGGGLAKNIQYF
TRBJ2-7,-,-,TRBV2,TGTGCCAGCAGTGAGTCCGTATACGAGCAGTACTTC,CASSESVYEQYF
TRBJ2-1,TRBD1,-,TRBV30,TGTGCCTGGATTGGGACAGGTTGGTACAATGAGCAGTTCTTC,CAWIGTGWYNEQFF
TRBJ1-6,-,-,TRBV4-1,TGCGCCAGCAGCCAAAGCGGATGGTGGCACAGCTCCTATAATTCACCCCTCCACTTT,CASSQSGWWHSSYNSPLHF
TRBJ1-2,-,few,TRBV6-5,TGTGCCAGCAGTGACACCCAGGGAATATATGGCTACACCTTC,CASSDTQGIYGYTF
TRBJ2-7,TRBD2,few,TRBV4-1,TGCGCCAGCAGCCGCGAGGGGAGGGACCACTACGAGCAGTACTTC,CASSREGRDHYEQYF
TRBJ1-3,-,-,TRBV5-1,TGCGCCAGCAGCTTGGTATCCCGGGACTCTGGAAACACCATATATTTT,CASSLVSRDSGNTIYF
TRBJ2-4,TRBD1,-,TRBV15,TGTGCCACCAGCACCCCCACCCGGGACAGGGCTGTGGACATTCAGTACTTC,CATSTPTRDRAVDIQYF
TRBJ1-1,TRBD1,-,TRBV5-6,TGTGCCAGCAGCTTCGGGACAGGGGGCGGTTGGACTGAAGCTTTCTTT,CASSFGTGGGWTEAFF
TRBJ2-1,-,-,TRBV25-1,TGTGCCAGCAGTGGTCAGTACAATGAGCAGTTCTTC,CASSGQYNEQFF
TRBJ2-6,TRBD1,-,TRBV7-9,TGTGCCAGCAGTCGCACAAGGGGACAGGGTAACTCTGGGGCCAACGTCCTGACTTTC,CASSRTRGQGNSGANVLTF
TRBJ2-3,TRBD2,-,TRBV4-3,TGCGCCAGCAGCCAAGATCGGACTAGCGGCCCCCGGGATACGCAGTATTTT,CASSQDRTSGPRDTQYF
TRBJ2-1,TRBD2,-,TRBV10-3,TGTGCCATCAGCCCAGGGACTAGCGGGTACAATGAGCAGTTCTTC,CAISPGTSGYNEQFF
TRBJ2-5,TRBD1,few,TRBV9,TGTGCCAGCAGCGGAGAAGCGCAGGGGGCGAGGGAGACCCAGTACTTC,CASSGEAQGARETQYF
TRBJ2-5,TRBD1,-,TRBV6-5,TGTGCCAGCAGCGGACAGGGGGCAACAGAGACCCAGTACTTC,CASSGQGATETQYF
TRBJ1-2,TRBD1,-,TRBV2,TGTGCCAGCAGGGACAGGGGCCGCAGAACTTTCTACACCTTC,CASRDRGRRTFYTF
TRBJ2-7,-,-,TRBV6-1,TGTGCCAGCTGTCCCGGTCAGGTTTACGAGCAGTACTTC,CASCPGQVYEQYF
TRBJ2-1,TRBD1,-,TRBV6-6,TGTGCCAGCAGGTACAGGGGTTCCTACAATGAGCAGTTCTTC,CASRYRGSYNEQFF
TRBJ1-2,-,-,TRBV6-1,TGTGCCAGCAGACAAAACAGGGTCGAGGGCTACACCTTC,CASRQNRVEGYTF
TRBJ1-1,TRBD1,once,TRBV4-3,TGCGCCAGCAGCCGAGCGACAGGGTTAGGGACTGAAGCTTTCTTT,CASSRATGLGTEAFF
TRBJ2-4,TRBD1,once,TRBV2,TGTGCCAGCAGCGGAGGGACAGGGGGCTATATCCCAAACATTCAGTACTTC,CASSGGTGGYIPNIQYF
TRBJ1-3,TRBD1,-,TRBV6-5,TGTGCCAGCAGGGAACAGGGGACCGGAAACACCATATATTTT,CASREQGTGNTIYF
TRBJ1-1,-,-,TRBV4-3,TGCGCCAGCAGCGAAAAACTACAGGGGAACACTGAAGCTTTCTTT,CASSEKLQGNTEAFF
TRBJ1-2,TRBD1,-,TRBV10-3,TGTGCCATCGGTAAAGGACAGGGGATGAAGGAATATGGCTACACCTTC,CAIGKGQGMKEYGYTF
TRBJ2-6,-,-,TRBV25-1,TGTGCCAGCAGTGGGGGAGACTCTGGGGCCAACGTCCTGACTTTC,CASSGGDSGANVLTF
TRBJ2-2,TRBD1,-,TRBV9,TGTGCCAGCAGCGTAGGGACAGGGGCGTGGCAAGAAGCGAACACCGGGGAGCTGTTTTTT,CASSVGTGAWQEANTGELFF
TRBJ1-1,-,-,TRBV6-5,TGTGCCAGCAGTACCCAGGTAGGGGAAACTGAAGCTTTCTTT,CASSTQVGETEAFF
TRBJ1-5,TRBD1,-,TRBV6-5,TGTGCCAGCAGTTACTGGACAGGGGAGAGTCAGCCCCAGCATTTT,CASSYWTGESQPQHF
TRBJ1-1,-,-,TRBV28,TGTGCCAGCAGTGCACCGGGACACCCGAACACTGAAGCTTTCTTT,CASSAPGHPNTEAFF
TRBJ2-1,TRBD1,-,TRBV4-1,TGCGCCAGCACGACAGGGAGCAATGAGCAGTTCTTC,CASTTGSNEQFF
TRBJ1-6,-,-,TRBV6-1,TGTGCCAGCAGTGGTGGAGAGGGTAAGGGTGGAGAGCATTCACCCCTCCACTTT,CASSGGEGKGGEHSPLHF
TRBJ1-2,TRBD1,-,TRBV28,TGTGCCAGCAGTTCTGATAGGGACAGGGGGCTTCTTGATTATGGCTACACCTTC,CASSSDRDRGLLDYGYTF
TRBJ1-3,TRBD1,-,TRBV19,TGTGCCAGTAGTGCACGGACAGGGGAAACCAGATTCCCTGGAAACACCATATATTTT,CASSARTGETRFPGNTIYF
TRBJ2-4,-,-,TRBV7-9,TGTGCCAGCAGCTTGGGCAGAAAAAACATTCAGTACTTC,CASSLGRKNIQYF
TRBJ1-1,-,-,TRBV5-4,TGTGCCAGCAGTTCTTACACTGAAGCTTTCTTT,CASSSYTEAFF
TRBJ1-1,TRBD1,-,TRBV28,TGTGCCATCACAACAGTGAACAGGGGGCGTACTGAAGCTTTCTTT,CAITTVNRGRTEAFF
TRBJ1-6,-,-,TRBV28,TGTGCCAGCAGCTTCCCCTATGGGGGGGTAAATTCACCCCTCCACTTT,CASSFPYGGVNSPLHF
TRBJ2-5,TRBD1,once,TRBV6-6,TGTGCCAGCAGTTACTCGAATCAGGGGGCTTTGGAGACCCAGTACTTC,CASSYSNQGALETQYF
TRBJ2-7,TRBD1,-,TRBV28,TGTGCCAGCAGTTCCAAAGAACCGGACAGGGATAACTCCTACGAGCAGTACTTC,CASSSKEPDRDNSYEQYF
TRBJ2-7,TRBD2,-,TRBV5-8,TGTGCCAGCAGCATAGAACCGACTAGCGAGAGATCCTATGACTACGAGCAGTACTTC,CASSIEPTSERSYDYEQYF
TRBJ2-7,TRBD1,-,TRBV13,TGTGCCAGCAGCCTATCCAAACAGGGGGCCTCCTACGAGCAGTACTTC,CASSLSKQGASYEQYF
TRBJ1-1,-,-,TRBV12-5,TGTGCTAGTGGTTTGGGACGGGACAAAGACACTGAAGCTTTCTTT,CASGLGRDKDTEAFF
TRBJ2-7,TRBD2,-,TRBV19,TGTGCCGCCAGCGGGGGCCCCTCCTACGAGCAGTACTTC,CAASGGPSYEQYF
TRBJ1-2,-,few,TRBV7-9,TGTGCCAGCAGCCATCTCCCGACCAAAGCGGGCTACACCTTC,CASSHLPTKAGYTF
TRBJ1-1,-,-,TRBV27,TGTGCCAGCAGTTTAGTTTTCCGGGGAGCCATTAACACTGAAGCTTTCTTT,CASSLVFRGAINTEAFF
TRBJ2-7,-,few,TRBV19,TGTGCCAGTAGTCCTACAGGGCCGATCACCTACGAGCAGTACTTC,CASSPTGPITYEQYF
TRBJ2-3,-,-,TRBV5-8,TGTGCCAGCAGCTTGGGAGTTGGGGGGATAGGCACAGATACGCAGTATTTT,CASSLGVGGIGTDTQYF
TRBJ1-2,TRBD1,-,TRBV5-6,TGTGCCAGCAGCTTGGGGGGACAGGGCGGCTATGGCTACACCTTC,CASSLGGQGGYGYTF
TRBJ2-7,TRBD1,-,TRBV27,TGTGCCAGCAGTCCGCCCCGTAAACCGGGACAGTCCTACGAGCAGTACTTC,CASSPPRKPGQSYEQYF
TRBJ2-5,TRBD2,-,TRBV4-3,TGCGCCAGCAGCGGTCCGGGACTAGCGGGAGGGGCCGAGACCCAGTACTTC,CASSGPGLAGGAETQYF
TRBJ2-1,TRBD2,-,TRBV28,TGTGCCAGCAGTTCGTGGACTAGCGGGAGGGGTTACAATGAGCAGTTCTTC,CASSSWTSGRGYNEQFF
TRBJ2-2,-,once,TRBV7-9,TGTGCCAGCAGCGGACAAGTCGCGGGGTTGGGGGAGCTGTTTTTT,CASSGQVAGLGELFF
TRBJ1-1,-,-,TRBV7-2,TGTGCCAGCAGCCTAGGACTAATGAACACTGAAGCTTTCTTT,CASSLGLMNTEAFF
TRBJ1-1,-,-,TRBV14,TGTGCCAGCAGCCCTAATCCCAATCCTGTGAACACTGAAGCTTTCTTT,CASSPNPNPVNTEAFF
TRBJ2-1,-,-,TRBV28,TGTGCCAGCAGTTCCGGGGATTCGTTTGGGCAGTTCTTC,CASSSGDSFGQFF